The 22 T cell receptor beta chains reported below all come from one sample, sequenced in a study of regulatory T cells in long-lasting Graves disease. Specified time point: persistent/refractory GD, antithyroid drugs over 5 years with positive TRAb. RNA extracted from PBMCs served as the sequencing template. CDR3 regions were amplified by Arm-PCR using iRepertoire HTBI primers to build TCR beta libraries. A single record per CDR3 protein comes from TCRdb applying MiXCR to the multiplex PCR reads. This sample has about 300,000 distinct CDR3 sequences; roughly a fifth occur once, and the top ten carry about 61%. Specimen: peripheral blood mononuclear cells (PBMCs), collected when the disease was refractory, from a patient treated with antithyroid drugs. The receptors stem from a female donor with Graves disease.

This clonotype appeared a few times. This chain's CDR3 is CASSLARAGKWLGYTF. DNA for the CDR3: TGTGCCAGCAGCTTAGCGAGGGCAGGGAAATGGTTAGGCTACACCTTC. The chain has TRBV7-2 and TRBJ1-2; D may be TRBD1 (5 bases). The CDR3 totals 16 residues. V was trimmed by 0 bases and J by 8 bases, leaving 19 bases between them. CDR1 and CDR2 (germline): SGHTA, FQGNSA.

The chain joins TRBV6-1 to TRBJ2-2, with TRBD2 matching 9 bases. In germline, CDR1 is MNHNS, CDR2 SASEGT. CDR3 length: 17 amino acids. V trimming: 8 bases; J trimming: 7 bases; junction bases outside the gene matches: 17. CDR3 amino acids: CASARVAGALRGGELFF. The CDR3, as DNA: TGTGCCAGCGCTAGGGTAGCGGGAGCCCTCAGGGGCGGGGAGCTGTTTTTT.

This clonotype was recorded a few times. The chain has TRBV7-2 and TRBJ1-2; D not resolved. V lost 5 bases and J 4 bases, leaving 8 bases between the germline ends. Looked up from germline, CDR1 is SGHTA and CDR2 is FQGNSA. CDR3 length: 12 residues. The CDR3 DNA reads TGTGCCAGCAGCGACCGAGGCTATGGCTACACCTTC. Its protein product is CASSDRGYGYTF.

This clonotype was seen many times. The V gene is TRBV28, the J gene TRBJ1-5, with 7 bases lining up with TRBD1. Germline values: CDR1 MDHEN, CDR2 SYDVKM. The CDR3 loop spans 14 amino acids. V shed 6 bases, J shed 2 bases, and the junction held 4 bases outside the gene matches. The CDR3 here is CASSQGGGNQPQHF. For the CDR3, the DNA is TGTGCCAGCAGCCAGGGGGGAGGCAATCAGCCCCAGCATTTT.

The chain has TRBV24-1 and TRBJ2-2; the D gene is possibly TRBD1 (5 bases). This CDR3 is built from 15 residues. CDR1 and CDR2 (germline): KGHDR, SFDVKD. V lost 2 bases and J 5 bases, leaving 11 bases between the germline ends. Written as DNA, the CDR3 is TGTGCCACCAGTGATTACGGCAGGGCAACCGGGGAGCTGTTTTTT. Translation gives CATSDYGRATGELFF.

The V and J genes are TRBV27 and TRBJ2-7, with 9 positions matching TRBD1. J lost 3 bases, V lost 6 bases, and 9 bases had no gene match. In germline, CDR1 is MNHEY, CDR2 SMNVEV (reference sequence). The CDR3 extends over 15 amino acids. CDR3 protein: CASSVTGGAGYEQYF. Written as DNA, the CDR3 is TGTGCCAGCAGCGTAACAGGGGGCGCTGGCTACGAGCAGTACTTC.

This clonotype was recorded at least ten times. The rearrangement links TRBV28 to TRBJ2-7; D is perhaps TRBD1 (6 bases). The CDR3 has 14 amino acids. Trimming removed 5 bases at V and 0 bases at J, with 11 bases between. Germline-derived CDR1 and CDR2 are MDHEN and SYDVKM. This chain's CDR3 is CASSTPTGSYEQYF. CDR3 DNA: TGTGCCAGCAGTACACCGACAGGCTCCTACGAGCAGTACTTC.

This chain connects TRBV18 to TRBJ1-1; possible D gene TRBD1, 5 bases. The CDR3 is made up of 13 amino acids. The V end lost 3 bases, the J end lost 4 bases, and 9 bases lay between the germline ends. Germline CDR1 and CDR2: KGHSH and LQKENI. CDR3 nucleotides: TGTGCCAGCTCACCGGGCGACAGCACTGAAGCTTTCTTT. Translated: CASSPGDSTEAFF.

The chain employs TRBV29-1 and TRBJ2-7; perhaps TRBD2 as D (6 bases). The CDR3 totals 15 residues. Trimming removed 0 bases at V and 0 bases at J, with 12 bases between. Germline assignment: CDR1 SQVTM and CDR2 ANQGSEA. In DNA form, the CDR3 reads TGCAGCGTTGAAGATCTGGAGGGGTCCTCCTACGAGCAGTACTTC. This translates into CSVEDLEGSSYEQYF.

A few counts support this clonotype. The chain combines TRBV20-1 with TRBJ2-5, with D possibly TRBD1 on 6 matching bases. In germline, CDR1 is DFQATT, CDR2 SNEGSKA (reference sequence). V was cut by 5 bases and J by 2 bases, with 15 bases left in between. CDR3 length: 14 residues. The CDR3: CSAEGRGWQETQYF. The CDR3, as DNA: TGCAGTGCTGAAGGCAGGGGTTGGCAAGAGACCCAGTACTTC.

This chain uses TRBV20-1 with TRBJ1-3, with D hard to call. V lost 0 bases to trimming and J lost 4 bases, with 4 bases between them. The CDR3 spans 12 residues. Germline V lookup: CDR1 DFQATT, CDR2 SNEGSKA (reference sequence). The CDR3, as DNA: TGCAGTGCTAGAGACCGAGGAAACACCATATATTTT. Its protein product is CSARDRGNTIYF.

The CDR3 DNA reads TGTGCCAGCAGTTACGCCCGGGTTGGGCAGCCCCAGCATTTT. It translates to CASSYARVGQPQHF. The rearrangement links TRBV6-2 or TRBV6-3 to TRBJ1-5; no firm D call. Germline assignment: CDR1 MNHEY and CDR2 SVGEGT. CDR3 length: 14 residues. V was trimmed by 2 bases and J by 7 bases, leaving 12 bases between them.

This clonotype was counted between two and nine times. The V and J genes are TRBV13 and TRBJ2-7; D possibly corresponds to TRBD2 (6 bases). The V and J ends lost 3 bases and 6 bases respectively, with 15 bases between them. CDR3 length: 14 amino acids. CDR1 is PRHDT and CDR2 is FYEKMQ in the germline V gene (reference sequence). As DNA, the CDR3 is TGTGCCAGCAGCTTCGCGAGGTCGCGGGGCGAGCAGTACTTC. This encodes CASSFARSRGEQYF.

With regard to this clonotype: The germline gene is not matched at one end of the junction; a read error may be the cause. The chain links TRBV30 to TRBJ1-2; D gene unclear. Germline assignment: CDR1 GTSNPN and CDR2 SVGIG (reference sequence). The CDR3 covers 12 residues. The CDR3, as DNA: TGTGCCCGGAGTGATACGGTCTATGGCTACACCTTC. The encoded protein is CARSDTVYGYTF.

This clonotype was seen a handful of times. CDR3 nucleotide sequence: TGCGCCAGCAGCTTGTCCCCTTCAGACAGCGCAACTAATGAAAAACTGTTTTTT. Protein product: CASSLSPSDSATNEKLFF. The chain recombines TRBV5-1 with TRBJ1-4, with a tentative D call TRBD1 (5 bases). The CDR3 has 18 residues. Germline lookup yields CDR1 SGHRS and CDR2 YFSETQ. Between the trimmed V and J ends, which lost 1 base and 0 bases, there was a span of 16 bases.

The count of this clonotype is one. The chain is built from TRBV27 and TRBJ2-1, with TRBD1 identical over 7 bases. Germline CDR1 MNHEY, CDR2 SMNVEV (reference sequence). CDR3 size: 14 residues. V shed 8 bases and J 3 bases; nucleotides not matched to a gene: 7. CDR3 in DNA: TGTGCCAGCGGAGACAGGGAGAGCTACAATGAGCAGTTCTTC. Encoded protein: CASGDRESYNEQFF.

This clonotype was seen a handful of times. The chain combines TRBV3-1 with TRBJ1-3; a possible D gene is TRBD1 (6 bases). The V gene lost 0 bases and the J gene lost 4 bases, with 10 bases spanning the gap. This CDR3 comprises 15 residues. CDR1 LGHDT and CDR2 YNNKEL come from the germline V gene (reference sequence). CDR3 residues: CASSQEGGGGNTIYF. The CDR3 coding sequence is TGTGCCAGCAGCCAAGAAGGGGGAGGCGGAAACACCATATATTTT.

Concerning this clonotype: This may be a read error, as it is one base from a much larger clone. The CDR3 does not close with the conserved phenylalanine or tryptophan, likely indicating a read error. The V and J genes are TRBV3-1 and TRBJ2-2; tentatively, D is TRBD1 (6 bases). V lost 4 bases and J lost 6, with 12 bases in between. Germline values: CDR1 LGHDT, CDR2 YNNKEL (reference sequence). The CDR3 totals 14 residues. The CDR3 here is CASSPDSSSGELFS. The CDR3 DNA reads TGTGCCAGCAGCCCGGACAGCTCGTCCGGGGAGCTGTTTTCT.

This chain uses TRBV7-2 with TRBJ2-5, with 10 bases that match TRBD1. The germline V gene has CDR1 SGHTA and CDR2 FQGNSA. This CDR3 has 15 amino acids. With V trimmed by 1 base and J by 5 bases, 4 bases remained unmatched. The CDR3 sequence is CASSLGTGGSETQYF. The CDR3, as DNA: TGTGCCAGCAGCTTAGGGACAGGGGGGTCGGAGACCCAGTACTTC. The variable domain in full, completed from reference TRBV7-2 and TRBJ2-5, reads GAGVSQSPSNKVTEKGKDVELRCDPISGHTALYWYRQSLGQGLEFLIYFQGNSAPDKSGLPSDRFSAERTGGSVSTLTIQRTQQEDSAVYLCASSLGTGGSETQYFGPGTRLLVL.

The J gene is TRBJ1-6, the V gene TRBV27; D gene ambiguous. Trimming removed 8 bases at V and 7 bases at J, with 15 bases between. The CDR3 covers 14 residues. CDR1 and CDR2 (germline): MNHEY, SMNVEV (reference sequence). CDR3 in amino acids: CASGSYVGNSPLHF. DNA of the CDR3: TGTGCCAGCGGGAGTTATGTGGGGAATTCACCCCTCCACTTT.

CDR3 DNA sequence: TGTGCCAGCAGCAGAAGGGCCTCCTACAATGAGCAGTTCTTC. It yields the protein CASSRRASYNEQFF. The J gene is TRBJ2-1, the V gene TRBV11-2; the D is unclear. This CDR3 is 14 amino acids long. Between the trimmed V and J ends, which lost 5 bases and 0 bases, there was a span of 8 bases. Germline V CDR1 and CDR2: SGHAT, FQNNGV.

This clonotype was detected ten times or more. The chain joins TRBV2 to TRBJ2-7, with D hard to call. This CDR3 is built from 15 residues. The germline V gene has CDR1 SNHLY and CDR2 FYNNEI. V gave up 6 bases and J gave up 5 bases, with 20 bases separating them. The CDR3 DNA is TGTGCCAGCAGGTGGGCGTGGCCGGGCCCTAACGAGCAGTACTTC. Its translation is CASRWAWPGPNEQYF.